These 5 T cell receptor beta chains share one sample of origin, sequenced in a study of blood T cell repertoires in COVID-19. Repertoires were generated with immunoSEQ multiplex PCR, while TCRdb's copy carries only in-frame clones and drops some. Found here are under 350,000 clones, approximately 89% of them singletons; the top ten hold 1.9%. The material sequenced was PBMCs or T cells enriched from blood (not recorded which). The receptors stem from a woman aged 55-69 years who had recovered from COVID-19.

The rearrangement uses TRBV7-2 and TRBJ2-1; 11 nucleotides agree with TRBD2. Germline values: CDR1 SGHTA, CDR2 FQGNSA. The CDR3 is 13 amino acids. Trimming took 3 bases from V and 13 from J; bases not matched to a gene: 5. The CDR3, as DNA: TGTGCCAGCAGCTTCGGACTAGCGGGCTCCCAGTTCTTC. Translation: CASSFGLAGSQFF. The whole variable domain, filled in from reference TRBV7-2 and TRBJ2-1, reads GAGVSQSPSNKVTEKGKDVELRCDPISGHTALYWYRQSLGQGLEFLIYFQGNSAPDKSGLPSDRFSAERTGGSVSTLTIQRTQQEDSAVYLCASSFGLAGSQFFGPGTRLTVL.

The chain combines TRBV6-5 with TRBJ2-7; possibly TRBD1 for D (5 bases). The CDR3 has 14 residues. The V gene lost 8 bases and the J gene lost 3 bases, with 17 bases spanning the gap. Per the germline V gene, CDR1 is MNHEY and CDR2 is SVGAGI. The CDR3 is CASLVGVVGYEQYF. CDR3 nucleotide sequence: TGTGCCAGCTTGGTAGGGGTTGTCGGCTACGAGCAGTACTTC.

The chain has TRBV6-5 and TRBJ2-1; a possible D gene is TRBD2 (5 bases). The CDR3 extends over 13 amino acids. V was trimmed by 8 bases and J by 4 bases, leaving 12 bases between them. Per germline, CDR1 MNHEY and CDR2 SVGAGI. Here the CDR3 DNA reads TGTGCCAGCGGGAGTCCCCCATACAATGAGCAGTTCTTC. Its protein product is CASGSPPYNEQFF.

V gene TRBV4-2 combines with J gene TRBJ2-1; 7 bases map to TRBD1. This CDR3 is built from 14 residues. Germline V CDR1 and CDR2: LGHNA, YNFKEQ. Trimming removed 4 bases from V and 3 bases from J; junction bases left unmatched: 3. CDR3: CASSPGQVYNEQFF. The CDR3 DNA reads TGTGCCAGCAGCCCCGGACAGGTCTACAATGAGCAGTTCTTC.

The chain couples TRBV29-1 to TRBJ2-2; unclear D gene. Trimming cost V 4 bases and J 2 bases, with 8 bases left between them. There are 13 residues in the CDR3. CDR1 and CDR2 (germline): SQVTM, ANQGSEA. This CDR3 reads CSVVSQNTGELFF. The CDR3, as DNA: TGCAGCGTTGTCAGTCAAAACACCGGGGAGCTGTTTTTT.